The 22 T cell receptor beta chains below come from one sample, sequenced in a study of T cells after yellow fever vaccination. Each CDR3 protein gets one entry after TCRdb re-called the 5' RACE reads with MiXCR. The sample includes roughly 330,000 distinct CDR3 sequences, under 5% of them seen just once. Sequencing was performed on PBMCs, taken 5 days after the yellow fever booster vaccination. These receptors were obtained from a man younger than 35 who received the YFV17D yellow fever vaccine.

This chain uses TRBV27 with TRBJ2-5; D tentatively reads TRBD1 or TRBD2 (5 bases each). This CDR3 is built from 13 residues. CDR1 is MNHEY, CDR2 SMNVEV, per germline (reference sequence). Trimming took 8 bases from V and 4 from J, leaving 14 bases between them. For the CDR3, the DNA is TGTGCCAGCCGGGGAGCAGGGCGAGAGACCCAGTACTTC. Translated, it gives CASRGAGRETQYF.

The rearrangement joins TRBV28 to TRBJ2-5; TRBD2 aligns across 9 bases. The length of the CDR3 is 15 residues. The germline V gene has CDR1 MDHEN and CDR2 SYDVKM. Unmatched junction bases numbered 8, after V lost 6 bases and J lost 3 bases. In DNA form, the CDR3 reads TGTGCCAGCAGCGAAGGGGGACTAGCCAAAGAGACCCAGTACTTC. Residues: CASSEGGLAKETQYF.

This clonotype was counted at least ten times. The chain carries TRBV5-1 and TRBJ2-6; perhaps TRBD1 as D (5 bases). CDR1 SGHRS and CDR2 YFSETQ come from the germline V gene. V lost 4 bases, J lost 2 bases, and 13 bases lay in between. CDR3 length equals 16 residues. The CDR3 protein is CASSPSLGPGANVLTF. The CDR3 DNA reads TGCGCCAGCAGCCCAAGTCTGGGGCCTGGGGCCAACGTCCTGACTTTC.

The rearrangement uses TRBV5-1 and TRBJ1-1; TRBD1 matches at 7 bases. Germline CDR1 and CDR2: SGHRS and YFSETQ. The ends lost 1 base at V and 1 base at J; junction bases unmatched: 7. The CDR3 extends over 16 amino acids. This CDR3 is CASSLLYEGANTEAFF. CDR3 coding DNA: TGCGCCAGCAGCTTGTTATACGAGGGGGCGAACACTGAAGCTTTCTTT.

The chain recombines TRBV5-1 with TRBJ1-4; D is unresolved. Germline V CDR1 and CDR2: SGHRS, YFSETQ. The CDR3 length is 15 residues. The V end was cut by 0 bases, the J end by 3 bases, with 9 bases between. The CDR3 region is CASSLVGSANEKLFF. DNA of the CDR3: TGCGCCAGCAGCTTGGTGGGGTCGGCTAATGAAAAACTGTTTTTT.

A few counts support this clonotype. J is TRBJ2-3 and V is TRBV9; D tentatively reads TRBD1 or TRBD2 (5 bases each). The V gene lost 4 bases and the J gene lost 4 bases, with 28 bases spanning the gap. CDR1 is SGDLS, CDR2 YYNGEE, per germline. The CDR3 extends over 19 amino acids. The CDR3 bases are TGTGCCAGCAGCTCCAGAGGGCGGACATCAGTACCGGCGCCAGATACGCAGTATTTT. Its protein is CASSSRGRTSVPAPDTQYF.

The J gene is TRBJ1-6, the V gene TRBV6-5; D might be TRBD1 (6 bases). CDR1 and CDR2 (germline): MNHEY, SVGAGI. There are 16 residues in the CDR3. The germline V and J ends were trimmed by 6 bases and 4 bases, with 16 bases remaining between them. The CDR3 protein is CASSHGGEIYNSPLHF. CDR3 nucleotides: TGTGCCAGCAGCCACGGGGGCGAGATTTATAATTCACCCCTCCACTTT.

J is TRBJ2-3 and V is TRBV9, with 13 bases that match TRBD2. CDR1 is SGDLS and CDR2 is YYNGEE in the germline V gene. The CDR3 totals 19 residues. V trimming: 4 bases; J trimming: 1 base; junction bases outside the gene matches: 12. The CDR3 nucleotides read TGTGCCAGCAGCTCTAGGGGCGGACTAGCGGGAGACCGCACAGATACGCAGTATTTT. Residues: CASSSRGGLAGDRTDTQYF.

This chain links TRBV10-3 with TRBJ2-7; the match to TRBD1 covers 9 bases. This CDR3 has 13 amino acids. CDR1 is ENHRY, CDR2 SYGVKD, per germline. J was trimmed by 5 bases and V by 10 bases; bases with no gene match: 9. CDR3 amino acids: CATEGTGLNEQYF. The CDR3 DNA sequence: TGTGCCACCGAGGGGACAGGGCTCAACGAGCAGTACTTC.

This rearrangement joins TRBV28 to TRBJ1-2; 11 bases agree with TRBD1. V shed 4 bases, J shed 5 bases, and the junction held 3 bases outside the gene matches. The CDR3 extends over 14 amino acids. Germline CDR1 and CDR2: MDHEN and SYDVKM. The CDR3, as DNA: TGTGCCAGCAGTTCCGGGACAGGGGGATATGGCTACACCTTC. Its translation is CASSSGTGGYGYTF.

This clonotype showed up many times. V usage is TRBV20-1 and J usage is TRBJ1-2; the match to TRBD1 covers 9 bases. Germline loops: CDR1 DFQATT, CDR2 SNEGSKA (reference sequence). Trimming at V came to 8 bases and at J to 5 bases, leaving 12 bases not matched to a gene. This CDR3 has 14 amino acids. The CDR3 spells CSCAHRGRPYGYTF. The CDR3 nucleotides are TGCAGTTGTGCGCACAGGGGGCGTCCGTATGGCTACACCTTC.

The chain has TRBV19 and TRBJ2-7; D remains unclear. The CDR3 has 13 residues. Germline V lookup: CDR1 LNHDA, CDR2 SQIVND (reference sequence). Trimming pared 5 bases from V and 1 base from J, leaving 9 bases between. Here the CDR3 reads CASSFYGSYEQYF. The CDR3 nucleotides are TGTGCCAGTAGTTTTTACGGATCCTACGAGCAGTACTTC.

The chain carries TRBV6-1 and TRBJ2-7; tentatively, D is TRBD1 or TRBD2 (5 bases each). V lost 1 base and J lost 0, with 7 bases in between. Looked up from germline, CDR1 is MNHNS and CDR2 is SASEGT. The CDR3 extends over 14 amino acids. The CDR3 spells CASSEEGTSYEQYF. Here the CDR3 DNA reads TGTGCCAGCAGTGAAGAGGGGACCTCCTACGAGCAGTACTTC.

At least ten counts were recorded for this clonotype. The chain recombines TRBV12-3 or TRBV12-4 with TRBJ2-4; a possible D gene is TRBD1 (6 bases). V lost 5 bases and J lost 0, with 14 bases in between. The CDR3 runs to 16 residues. The CDR3 here is CASSPTGFLAKNIQYF. The DNA of the CDR3 is TGTGCCAGCAGTCCCACAGGGTTCCTAGCCAAAAACATTCAGTACTTC.

This clonotype occurred a few times. The chain recombines TRBV4-1 with TRBJ2-7; tentative D call: TRBD1 (6 bases). Looked up from germline, CDR1 is MGHRA and CDR2 is YSYEKL. The CDR3 contains 17 residues. With 0 bases removed from V and 6 bases from J, the gap between germline ends came to 21 bases. CDR3 loop: CASSQDFSTGLGVEQYV. The CDR3 bases are TGCGCCAGCAGCCAAGATTTCTCCACAGGGCTGGGGGTCGAGCAGTACGTC.

This clonotype occurred a few times. This CDR3 is CAISEPLGDTGELFF. The CDR3 DNA reads as TGTGCCATCAGTGAGCCCCTAGGGGACACCGGGGAGCTGTTTTTT. This rearrangement joins TRBV10-3 to TRBJ2-2, with a possible D match to TRBD1 (5 bases). There are 15 residues in the CDR3. CDR1 is ENHRY, CDR2 SYGVKD, per germline. The V and J ends lost 2 bases and 3 bases respectively, with 10 bases between them.

This chain joins TRBV11-2 and TRBJ2-7; D is unclear. Germline loops: CDR1 SGHAT, CDR2 FQNNGV. The CDR3 contains 11 residues. V lost 10 bases and J lost 3, with 10 bases in between. CDR3 nucleotide sequence: TGTGCCACCGGACGCCTCTACGAGCAGTACTTC. This encodes CATGRLYEQYF.

This clonotype came up many times. The V gene is TRBV18, the J gene TRBJ2-2, with 8 nucleotides matching TRBD1. The CDR3 contains 16 residues. Per germline, CDR1 KGHSH and CDR2 LQKENI. The V and J ends lost 1 base and 3 bases, in that order; junction bases with no gene match: 4. The CDR3, as DNA: TGTGCCAGCTCACCACGAGCGACAGGGGACACCGGGGAGCTGTTTTTT. This codes for CASSPRATGDTGELFF.

The V gene is TRBV7-2, the J gene TRBJ2-5, with TRBD2 identical over 9 bases. Per germline, CDR1 SGHTA and CDR2 FQGNSA. The ends lost 1 base at V and 3 bases at J; junction bases unmatched: 3. The CDR3 runs 15 residues. In nucleotides, the CDR3 is TGTGCCAGCAGCTTAGTGATAGCGGGGGAAGAGACCCAGTACTTC. It yields the protein CASSLVIAGEETQYF.

V usage is TRBV14 and J usage is TRBJ2-3; possible D gene TRBD2, 6 bases. The germline V and J ends were trimmed by 4 bases and 6 bases, with 26 bases remaining between them. The CDR3 consists of 18 residues. CDR1 is SGHDN, CDR2 FVKESK, per germline. The CDR3 loop is CASSPPGGSGATQDTQYF. The CDR3 nucleotides read TGTGCCAGCAGCCCCCCCGGAGGGAGCGGAGCCACACAGGATACGCAGTATTTT. The whole variable domain, filled in from reference TRBV14 and TRBJ2-3, reads EAGVTQFPSHSVIEKGQTVTLRCDPISGHDNLYWYRRVMGKEIKFLLHFVKESKQDESGMPNNRFLAERTGGTYSTLKVQPAELEDSGVYFCASSPPGGSGATQDTQYFGPGTRLTVL.

V gene TRBV6-2 or TRBV6-3 combines with J gene TRBJ2-1, with TRBD2 matching 8 bases. The ends lost 7 bases at V and 7 bases at J; junction bases unmatched: 6. The CDR3 extends over 13 amino acids. Germline assignment: CDR1 MNHEY and CDR2 SVGEGT. The CDR3 nucleotides are TGTGCCAGCATCAACGGGAGGGGTAATGAGCAGTTCTTC. Translation gives CASINGRGNEQFF.

This clonotype was recorded many times. V gene TRBV4-3 combines with J gene TRBJ2-7; D not certain. The CDR3 is 15 residues long. The germline CDR1 and CDR2 sequences are LGHNA and YSLEER. Trimming removed 0 bases at V and 2 bases at J, with 11 bases between. The CDR3 region is CASSQDIAVAYEQYF. The CDR3 DNA sequence: TGCGCCAGCAGCCAAGATATTGCCGTCGCCTACGAGCAGTACTTC.